The present entry profiles one T cell receptor beta chain with its context. What it binds is not known. The data derive from a study of cytomegalovirus exposure and HLA in healthy donors. Overall study findings and caveats: Among the sequence variants, a highly shared cluster was likely an artifact of sequencing. An analysis that came later showed most CMV-associated TCR beta chains appearing HLA-restricted.

The study ran its PCR with 60 Vbeta and 13 Jbeta primers. Clones were sequenced by immunoSEQ multiplex PCR, and TCRdb holds only the in-frame ones, with some missing. Of under 200,000 clones in the sample, about four fifths were seen once. The CDR3 loop spans 13 amino acids. V lost 6 bases and J lost 3, with 10 bases in between. Germline CDR1 MNHEY, CDR2 SVGAGI. This receptor was taken from a young woman in good health and CMV-seronegative. The sample comprised PBMCs. V is TRBV6-5 and J is TRBJ2-3; a possible D gene is TRBD2 (5 bases). The CDR3 loop reads CASSLPGTDTQYF. The CDR3 DNA reads as TGTGCCAGCAGCCTTCCGGGGACAGATACGCAGTATTTT.